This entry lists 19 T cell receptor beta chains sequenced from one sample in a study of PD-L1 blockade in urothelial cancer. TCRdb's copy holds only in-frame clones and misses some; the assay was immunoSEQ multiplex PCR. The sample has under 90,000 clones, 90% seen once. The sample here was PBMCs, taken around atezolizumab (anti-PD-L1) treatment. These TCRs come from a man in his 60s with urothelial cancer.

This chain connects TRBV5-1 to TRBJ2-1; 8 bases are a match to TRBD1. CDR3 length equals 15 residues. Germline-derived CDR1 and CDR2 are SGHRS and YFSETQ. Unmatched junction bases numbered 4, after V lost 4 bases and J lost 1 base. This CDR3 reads CASSPGQASYNEQFF. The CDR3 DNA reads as TGCGCCAGCAGCCCGGGACAGGCGTCCTACAATGAGCAGTTCTTC. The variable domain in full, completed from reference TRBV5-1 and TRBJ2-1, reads KAGVTQTPRYLIKTRGQQVTLSCSPISGHRSVSWYQQTPGQGLQFLFEYFSETQRNKGNFPGRFSGRQFSNSRSEMNVSTLELGDSALYLCASSPGQASYNEQFFGPGTRLTVL.

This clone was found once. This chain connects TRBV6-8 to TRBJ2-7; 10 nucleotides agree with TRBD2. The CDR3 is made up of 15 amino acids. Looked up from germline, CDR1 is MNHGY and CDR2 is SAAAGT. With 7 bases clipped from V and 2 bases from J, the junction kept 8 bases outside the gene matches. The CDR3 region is CASTVRTSGAYEQYF. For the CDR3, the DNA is TGTGCCAGCACGGTACGGACTAGCGGCGCCTACGAGCAGTACTTC.

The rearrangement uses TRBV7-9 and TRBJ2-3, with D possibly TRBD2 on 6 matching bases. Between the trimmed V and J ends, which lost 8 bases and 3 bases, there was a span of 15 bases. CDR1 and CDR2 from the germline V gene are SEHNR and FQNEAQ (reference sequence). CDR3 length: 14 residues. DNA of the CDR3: TGTGCCAGCTTAAGGGGACTGGAGACAGATACGCAGTATTTT. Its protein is CASLRGLETDTQYF.

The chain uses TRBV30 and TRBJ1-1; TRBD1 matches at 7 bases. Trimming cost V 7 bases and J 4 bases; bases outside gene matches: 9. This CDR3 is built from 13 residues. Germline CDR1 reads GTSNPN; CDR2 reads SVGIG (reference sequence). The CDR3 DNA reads TGTGCCTCCGCCAAACAGGGGTCCACTGAAGCTTTCTTT. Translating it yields CASAKQGSTEAFF.

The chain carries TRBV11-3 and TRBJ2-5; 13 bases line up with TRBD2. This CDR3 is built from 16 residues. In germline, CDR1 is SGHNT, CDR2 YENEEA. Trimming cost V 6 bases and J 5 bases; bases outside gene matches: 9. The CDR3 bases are TGTGCCAGCAGGGGGACGGGACTAGCGGGAAGGGAGACCCAGTACTTC. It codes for CASRGTGLAGRETQYF. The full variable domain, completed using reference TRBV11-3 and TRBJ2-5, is EAGVVQSPRYKIIEKKQPVAFWCNPISGHNTLYWYLQNLGQGPELLIRYENEEAVDDSQLPKDRFSAERLKGVDSTLKIQPAELGDSAVYLCASRGTGLAGRETQYFGPGTRLLVL.

CDR3 nucleotides: TGCGCCAGCAGCCAAGAGGTGGGAGACCTTGAGCAGTTCTTC. Translating it yields CASSQEVGDLEQFF. V gene TRBV4-3 combines with J gene TRBJ2-1; D is possibly TRBD2 (5 bases). CDR1 and CDR2 from the germline V gene are LGHNA and YSLEER. Trimming took off 0 bases at V and 9 bases at J, with 12 bases between the two ends. This CDR3 region has 14 residues.

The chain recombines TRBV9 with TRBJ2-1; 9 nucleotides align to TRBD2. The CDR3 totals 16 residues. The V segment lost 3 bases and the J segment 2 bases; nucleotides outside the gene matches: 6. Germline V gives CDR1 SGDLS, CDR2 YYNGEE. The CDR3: CASSETVAGAYNEQFF. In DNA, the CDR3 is TGTGCCAGCAGCGAAACAGTAGCGGGGGCCTACAATGAGCAGTTCTTC.

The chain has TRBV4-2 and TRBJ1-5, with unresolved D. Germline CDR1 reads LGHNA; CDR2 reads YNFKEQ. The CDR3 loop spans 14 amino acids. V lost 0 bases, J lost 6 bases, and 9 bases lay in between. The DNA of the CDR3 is TGTGCCAGCAGCCAAGATTACGGTCTTCAGCCCCAGCATTTT. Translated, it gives CASSQDYGLQPQHF.

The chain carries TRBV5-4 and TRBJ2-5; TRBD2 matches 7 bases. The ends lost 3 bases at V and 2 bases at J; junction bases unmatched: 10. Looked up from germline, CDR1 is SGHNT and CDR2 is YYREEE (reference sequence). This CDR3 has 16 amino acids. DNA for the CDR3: TGTGCCAGCAGCTCCGCCCGGCTAGCGGCACAAGAGACCCAGTACTTC. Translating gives CASSSARLAAQETQYF.

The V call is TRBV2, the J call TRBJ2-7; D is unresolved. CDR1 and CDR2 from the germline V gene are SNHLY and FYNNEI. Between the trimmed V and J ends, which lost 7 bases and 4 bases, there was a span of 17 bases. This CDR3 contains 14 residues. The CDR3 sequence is CASKSGLIGYEQYF. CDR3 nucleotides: TGTGCCAGCAAGTCGGGTCTTATCGGGTACGAGCAGTACTTC. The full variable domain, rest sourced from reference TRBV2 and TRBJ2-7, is EPEVTQTPSHQVTQMGQEVILRCVPISNHLYFYWYRQILGQKVEFLVSFYNNEISEKSEIFDDQFSVERPDGSNFTLKIRSTKLEDSAMYFCASKSGLIGYEQYFGPGTRLTVT.

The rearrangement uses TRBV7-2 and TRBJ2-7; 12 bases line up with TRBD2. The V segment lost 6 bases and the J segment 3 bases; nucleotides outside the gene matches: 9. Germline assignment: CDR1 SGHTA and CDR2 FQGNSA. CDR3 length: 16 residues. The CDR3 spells CASSPVGGLAGYEQYF. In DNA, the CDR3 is TGTGCCAGCAGTCCTGTGGGGGGACTAGCGGGCTACGAGCAGTACTTC.

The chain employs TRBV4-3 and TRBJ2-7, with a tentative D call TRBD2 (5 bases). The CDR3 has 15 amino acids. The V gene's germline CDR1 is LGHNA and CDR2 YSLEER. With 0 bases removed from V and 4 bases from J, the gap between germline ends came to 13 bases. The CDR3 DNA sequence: TGCGCCAGCAGCCAAGATCGAGGGTCGGCGTACGAGCAGTACTTC. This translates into CASSQDRGSAYEQYF.

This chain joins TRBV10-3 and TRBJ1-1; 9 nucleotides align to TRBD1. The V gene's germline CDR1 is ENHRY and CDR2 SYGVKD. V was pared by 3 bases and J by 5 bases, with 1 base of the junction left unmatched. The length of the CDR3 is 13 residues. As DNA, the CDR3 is TGTGCCATCAGTGATGACAGGGGGACTGAAGCTTTCTTT. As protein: CAISDDRGTEAFF.

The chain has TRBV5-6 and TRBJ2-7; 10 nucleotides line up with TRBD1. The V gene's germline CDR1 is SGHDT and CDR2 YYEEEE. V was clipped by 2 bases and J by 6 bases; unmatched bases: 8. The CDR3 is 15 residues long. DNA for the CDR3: TGTGCCAGCAGCTTAATAGGGGGGACAGGGGTCGAGCAGTACTTC. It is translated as CASSLIGGTGVEQYF.

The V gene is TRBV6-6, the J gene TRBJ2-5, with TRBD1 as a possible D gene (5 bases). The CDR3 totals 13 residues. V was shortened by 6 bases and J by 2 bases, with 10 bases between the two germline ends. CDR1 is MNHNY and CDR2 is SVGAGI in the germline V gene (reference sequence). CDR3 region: CASSSDKQETQYF. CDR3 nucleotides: TGTGCCAGCAGCTCGGACAAGCAAGAGACCCAGTACTTC.

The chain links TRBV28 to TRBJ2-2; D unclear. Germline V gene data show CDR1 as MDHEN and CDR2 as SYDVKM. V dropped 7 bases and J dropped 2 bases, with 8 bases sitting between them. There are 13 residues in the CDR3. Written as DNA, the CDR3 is TGTGCCAGCAACGACATTAACACCGGGGAGCTGTTTTTT. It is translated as CASNDINTGELFF. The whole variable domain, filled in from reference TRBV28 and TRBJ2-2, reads DVKVTQSSRYLVKRTGEKVFLECVQDMDHENMFWYRQDPGLGLRLIYFSYDVKMKEKGDIPEGYSVSREKKERFSLILESASTNQTSMYLCASNDINTGELFFGEGSRLTVL.

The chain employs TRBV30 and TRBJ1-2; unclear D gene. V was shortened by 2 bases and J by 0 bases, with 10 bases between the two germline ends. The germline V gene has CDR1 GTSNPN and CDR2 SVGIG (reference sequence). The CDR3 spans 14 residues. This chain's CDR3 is CAWSIEGTNYGYTF. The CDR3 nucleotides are TGTGCCTGGAGTATCGAGGGTACTAACTATGGCTACACCTTC.

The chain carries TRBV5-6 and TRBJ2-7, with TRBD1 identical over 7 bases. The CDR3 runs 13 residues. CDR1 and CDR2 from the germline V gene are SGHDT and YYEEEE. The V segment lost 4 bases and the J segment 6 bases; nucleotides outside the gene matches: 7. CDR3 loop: CASSVTGVGEQYF. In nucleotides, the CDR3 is TGTGCCAGCAGCGTCACAGGGGTGGGCGAGCAGTACTTC.

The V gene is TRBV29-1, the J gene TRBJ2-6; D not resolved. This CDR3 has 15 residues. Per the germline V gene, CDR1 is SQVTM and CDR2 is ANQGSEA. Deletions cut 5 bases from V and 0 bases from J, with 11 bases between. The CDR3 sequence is CSVLTGYSGANVLTF. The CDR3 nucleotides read TGCAGCGTTTTGACCGGGTACTCTGGGGCCAACGTCCTGACTTTC.